The rows below give T cell receptor beta chains drawn from one sample of a study of cytomegalovirus exposure and HLA in healthy donors. Assay used: immunoSEQ multiplex PCR; TCRdb lists only in-frame clones, some missing. The sample holds fewer than 60,000 clones, about 94% seen once. Specimen: PBMCs. The receptors originated from a woman younger than 30 in good health and CMV-seropositive. Each CDR3 is given with its conserved first and last residue. Each record gives: CDR3 DNA, CDR3 protein, clone size, J gene, D gene, V gene. D genes are given only for firm matches. Size values are once, few and many counts, or a class for expanded clones, and some rows have none.

TGTGCCTGGAGTCCCCAGGGTGATTCACCCCTCCACTTT CAWSPQGDSPLHF - TRBJ1-6 - TRBV30
TGTGCCAGCAGCTCAGGACTAGCGGGAGTCTCCTACAATGAGCAGTTCTTC CASSSGLAGVSYNEQFF - TRBJ2-1 TRBD2 TRBV11-2
TGTGCCAGCAGCCGTGAGACAGGGGGCAATGAAAAACTGTTTTTT CASSRETGGNEKLFF - TRBJ1-4 TRBD1 TRBV5-8
TGTGCCAGCAGTAGGGACAGGGGGAACGAGCAGTACTTC CASSRDRGNEQYF - TRBJ2-7 TRBD1 TRBV7-9
TGTGCCAGCAGCTCGGGACAGACCCAAGAGACCCAGTACTTC CASSSGQTQETQYF - TRBJ2-5 TRBD1 TRBV5-4
TGTGCCAGCAAGGGACTAGCGGAACTCTTTCAGTACTTC CASKGLAELFQYF - TRBJ2-7 TRBD2 TRBV6-1
TGTGCCAGCAGTCCAGGGTCACCAGTCCAAGAGACCCAGTACTTC CASSPGSPVQETQYF - TRBJ2-5 - TRBV2
TGTGCCAGCAGCGTAGGGACAGGAGCTATCACTGAAGCTTTCTTT CASSVGTGAITEAFF - TRBJ1-1 TRBD1 TRBV9
TGTGCCTGGAGATTTACAGTGGGCCGGGGCACTGAAGCTTTCTTT CAWRFTVGRGTEAFF - TRBJ1-1 - TRBV30
TGTGCCAGCAGGGTTTCGGGGGGAAGCAATCAGCCCCAGCATTTT CASRVSGGSNQPQHF - TRBJ1-5 - TRBV28
TGTGCCAGCAGCCCCCCAGCGGGGCCAACTGAAGCTTTCTTT CASSPPAGPTEAFF - TRBJ1-1 - TRBV9
TGTGCCAGCAGTAACTCGGGAGCCACGCAGTATTTT CASSNSGATQYF few TRBJ2-3 - TRBV25-1